One sample yielded the 16 T cell receptor beta chains listed below, sequenced in a study of identifying expanded T cells in peripheral blood. The protocol was immunoSEQ multiplex PCR, while the TCRdb copy is restricted to in-frame clones and leaves out a portion. The sample lists 50,000 to 65,000 clones, around 83% occurring once. Material for sequencing was blood. The receptors derive from a person aged 18 to 75 in good health.

V and J are TRBV29-1 and TRBJ2-3, with 9 bases fitting TRBD2. CDR1 and CDR2 (germline): SQVTM, ANQGSEA. The CDR3 is made up of 14 amino acids. J was trimmed by 0 bases and V by 4 bases; bases with no gene match: 2. The CDR3 nucleotides are TGCAGCGTTGGACTAGCGGTGAGCACAGATACGCAGTATTTT. This translates into CSVGLAVSTDTQYF.

The chain couples TRBV7-2 to TRBJ1-3; possibly TRBD1 for D (6 bases). The CDR3 has 15 residues. V lost 2 bases to trimming and J lost 2 bases, with 10 bases between them. Per the germline V gene, CDR1 is SGHTA and CDR2 is FQGNSA. The CDR3 spells CASSLRGLTGNTIYF. The CDR3 DNA is TGTGCCAGCAGCTTACGGGGGCTCACTGGAAACACCATATATTTT.

V usage is TRBV9 and J usage is TRBJ2-7; no firm D call. Trimming cost V 4 bases and J 0 bases, with 11 bases left between them. The CDR3 is made up of 14 amino acids. Germline values: CDR1 SGDLS, CDR2 YYNGEE. The CDR3 loop is CASSPRWHSYEQYF. In DNA form, the CDR3 reads TGTGCCAGCAGCCCTCGGTGGCACTCCTACGAGCAGTACTTC.

This clone was observed many times. This chain uses TRBV6-1 with TRBJ2-7; D tentatively reads TRBD1 or TRBD2 (6 bases each). Looked up from germline, CDR1 is MNHNS and CDR2 is SASEGT. The CDR3 has 15 residues. Trimming cost V 1 base and J 1 base, with 11 bases left between them. Written as DNA, the CDR3 is TGTGCCAGCAGTGAAGAGAGGGGGGCGTCCTACGAGCAGTACTTC. This codes for CASSEERGASYEQYF.

By its share, this clone is medium-sized. The chain links TRBV9 to TRBJ2-3; 10 bases match TRBD2. V gave up 4 bases and J gave up 3 bases; unmatched junction bases: 11. Germline V gene lookup returns CDR1 SGDLS and CDR2 YYNGEE. There are 17 residues in the CDR3. The CDR3 here is CASSPSPQLAGTDTQYF. The CDR3 region has the DNA TGTGCCAGCAGCCCCTCCCCTCAACTAGCGGGAACAGATACGCAGTATTTT. Full variable domain (remainder filled in from reference TRBV9 and TRBJ2-3): DSGVTQTPKHLITATGQRVTLRCSPRSGDLSVYWYQQSLDQGLQFLIQYYNGEERAKGNILERFSAQQFPDLHSELNLSSLELGDSALYFCASSPSPQLAGTDTQYFGPGTRLTVL.

This chain joins TRBV6-1 and TRBJ2-7; 9 nucleotides align to TRBD2. The germline V gene encodes CDR1 MNHNS and CDR2 SASEGT. V lost 1 base and J lost 1; bases outside the gene matches: 2. The CDR3 loop spans 15 amino acids. The CDR3 is CASSEVLAGSYEQYV. The CDR3 coding sequence is TGTGCCAGCAGTGAAGTCCTAGCGGGATCCTACGAGCAGTACGTC.

This clone was recorded a few times. Additional DNA sequences in this sample encode the identical CDR3. The chain has TRBV7-9 and TRBJ2-3, with D hard to call. The V gene lost 5 bases and the J gene lost 4 bases, with 7 bases spanning the gap. Germline V CDR1 and CDR2: SEHNR, FQNEAQ (reference sequence). The CDR3 extends over 12 amino acids. The CDR3 sequence is CASSPLADTQYF. CDR3 DNA: TGTGCCAGCAGCCCACTGGCAGATACGCAGTATTTT. Full variable domain (outside the CDR3, taken from reference TRBV7-9 and TRBJ2-3): DTGVSQNPRHKITKRGQNVTFRCDPISEHNRLYWYRQTLGQGPEFLTYFQNEAQLEKSRLLSDRFSAERPKGSFSTLEIQRTEQGDSAMYLCASSPLADTQYFGPGTRLTVL.

CDR3 nucleotides: TGTGCCAGCAGTTACTCTCTTCGGTCAGCCTACGAGCAGTACTTC. It is translated as CASSYSLRSAYEQYF. The rearrangement joins TRBV6-6 to TRBJ2-7; D remains ambiguous. CDR1 is MNHNY and CDR2 is SVGAGI in the germline V gene (reference sequence). The CDR3 has 15 residues. The ends were cut back, 0 bases at V and 2 bases at J, with 11 bases in the middle.

The chain combines TRBV5-1 with TRBJ1-1, with 9 bases identical to TRBD1. The germline V gene has CDR1 SGHRS and CDR2 YFSETQ. V lost 4 bases to trimming and J lost 3 bases; unmatched junction nucleotides: 4. CDR3 length: 14 amino acids. The CDR3 region is CASSPRQGDTEAFF. CDR3 bases: TGCGCCAGCAGCCCAAGACAGGGGGACACTGAAGCTTTCTTT. Full variable domain (missing parts from reference TRBV5-1 and TRBJ1-1): KAGVTQTPRYLIKTRGQQVTLSCSPISGHRSVSWYQQTPGQGLQFLFEYFSETQRNKGNFPGRFSGRQFSNSRSEMNVSTLELGDSALYLCASSPRQGDTEAFFGQGTRLTVV.

This CDR3 is CASSSLFDRILPDTQYF. The CDR3, as DNA: TGTGCCAGCAGCTCCCTGTTTGACCGAATCCTCCCAGATACGCAGTATTTT. The rearrangement links TRBV11-2 to TRBJ2-3; D remains unclear. Germline values: CDR1 SGHAT, CDR2 FQNNGV. The CDR3 totals 17 residues. V was pared by 4 bases and J by 4 bases, with 21 bases between.

This sequence joins TRBV7-2 and TRBJ2-7, with 8 bases matching TRBD2. With V trimmed by 0 bases and J by 5 bases, 9 bases remained unmatched. The CDR3 consists of 16 residues. The germline V gene has CDR1 SGHTA and CDR2 FQGNSA. The CDR3 nucleotides read TGTGCCAGCAGCTTAGCCCCCTCTAGCGGGCCTAACGAGCAGTACTTC. Translated, it gives CASSLAPSSGPNEQYF.

This rearrangement joins TRBV4-2 to TRBJ2-5, with D possibly matching TRBD2 (5 bases). The CDR3 length is 16 residues. Deletions cut 4 bases from V and 1 base from J, with 16 bases between. Germline V gene sequence: CDR1 LGHNA, CDR2 YNFKEQ. The CDR3 DNA sequence: TGTGCCAGCAGCCGCCGGGAAGAATGGGCCCAAGAGACCCAGTACTTC. Translation: CASSRREEWAQETQYF.

This clone occurred a few times. At one of its ends the junction is not consistent with the germline gene, which may arise from a read error. The V and J genes are TRBV6-1 and TRBJ2-1, with D perhaps matching TRBD2 (6 bases). The CDR3 extends over 14 amino acids. Germline CDR1 reads MNHNS; CDR2 reads SASEGT. CDR3 loop: CASSQAGSYNEQFF. In nucleotides, the CDR3 is TGTGCCAGCAGTCAAGCGGGCTCCTACAATGAGCAGTTCTTC.

In its sample, this clone was seen once. This rearrangement joins TRBV25-1 to TRBJ2-2; weak D call: TRBD1 (5 bases). Germline CDR1 MGHDK, CDR2 SYGVNS. Between the trimmed V and J ends, which lost 4 bases and 7 bases, there was a span of 13 bases. This CDR3 is built from 14 residues. In DNA, the CDR3 is TGTGCCAGCAGTGCAGCAGGGTTTGGCGGGGAGCTGTTTTTT. Translation: CASSAAGFGGELFF.

The chain combines TRBV5-6 with TRBJ1-5; D might be TRBD1 (6 bases). The V gene's germline CDR1 is SGHDT and CDR2 YYEEEE. This CDR3 region has 15 residues. The V end was cut by 0 bases, the J end by 5 bases, with 12 bases between. CDR3 sequence reads: CASSLGGGIHQPQHF. In DNA form, the CDR3 reads TGTGCCAGCAGCTTGGGAGGGGGGATACATCAGCCCCAGCATTTT.

The chain joins TRBV7-9 to TRBJ2-1; 10 bases map to TRBD2. V lost 5 bases to trimming and J lost 2 bases; unmatched junction nucleotides: 12. This CDR3 is built from 18 residues. The germline V gene has CDR1 SEHNR and CDR2 FQNEAQ (reference sequence). CDR3 in amino acids: CASSLLYPGLAPYNEQFF. The CDR3 DNA reads as TGTGCCAGCAGCCTCCTCTATCCGGGACTAGCGCCCTACAATGAGCAGTTCTTC.